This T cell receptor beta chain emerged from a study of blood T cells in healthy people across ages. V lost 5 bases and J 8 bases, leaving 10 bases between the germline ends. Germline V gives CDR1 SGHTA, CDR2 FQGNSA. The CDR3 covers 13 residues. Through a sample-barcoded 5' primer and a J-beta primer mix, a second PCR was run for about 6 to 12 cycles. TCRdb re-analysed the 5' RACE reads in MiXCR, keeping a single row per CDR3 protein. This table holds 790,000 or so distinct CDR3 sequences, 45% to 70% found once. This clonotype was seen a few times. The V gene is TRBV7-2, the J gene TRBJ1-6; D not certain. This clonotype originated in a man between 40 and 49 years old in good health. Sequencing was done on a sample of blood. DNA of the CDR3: TGTGCCAGCAGCGCCACCGAGTATTCACCCCTCCACTTT. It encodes CASSATEYSPLHF.